These T cell receptor beta chains were read from a single sample in a study of early T cells in non-severe SARS-CoV-2 infection. MiXCR, applied by TCRdb to the 5' RACE reads, yields one record per CDR3 protein. Among about 89,000 distinct CDR3 sequences, roughly 15% were seen once, and the ten largest hold about 0.58%. Sequenced input: whole blood. The receptors come from an adult who was a healthcare worker with PCR-confirmed SARS-CoV-2 infection or an uninfected control (not recorded which). Each CDR3 is given with its conserved first and last residue. The D gene is left open where the match is weak. Some rows mark clone size as missing; the rest say once, few, many or name a class of expanded clone.

V	size	J	D	CDR3	DNA
TRBV9	NA	TRBJ1-3	NA	CASSGEPGSRNTIYF	TGTGCCAGCAGCGGAGAGCCGGGTTCAAGAAACACCATATATTTT
TRBV3-1	NA	TRBJ1-2	NA	CASSQAQGGRDDGYTF	TGTGCCAGCAGCCAAGCTCAGGGAGGGAGAGATGATGGCTACACCTTC
TRBV10-1	many	TRBJ2-2	NA	CASRSTSSGELFF	TGCGCCAGCAGATCAACTAGCTCCGGGGAGCTGTTTTTT
TRBV20-1	once	TRBJ1-5	NA	CSASDSRLTQPQHF	TGCAGTGCTTCTGACAGTCGGTTAACTCAGCCCCAGCATTTT
TRBV27	NA	TRBJ1-1	NA	CASTTYGGGGTEAFF	TGTGCCAGCACCACATACGGGGGCGGAGGTACTGAAGCTTTCTTT
TRBV23-1	NA	TRBJ2-3	TRBD1	CASSTQGAGDTQYF	TGCGCCAGCAGTACTCAGGGGGCTGGGGATACGCAGTATTTT
TRBV10-1	many	TRBJ2-1	TRBD1	CASSESTGAHEQFF	TGCGCCAGCAGTGAGTCTACAGGGGCCCATGAGCAGTTCTTC
TRBV14	few	TRBJ1-3	NA	CASSQEGTLSSGNTIYF	TGTGCCAGCAGCCAAGAGGGAACCTTGAGCTCTGGAAACACCATATATTTT
TRBV18	few	TRBJ1-2	NA	CASSPSTAANYGYTF	TGTGCCAGCTCACCATCGACAGCAGCTAACTATGGCTACACCTTC
TRBV5-1	NA	TRBJ2-1	NA	CASSLGTENEQFF	TGCGCCAGCAGCTTGGGAACAGAGAATGAGCAGTTCTTC
TRBV5-1	many	TRBJ2-1	TRBD2	CASSFWTSGASSYNEQFF	TGCGCCAGCAGCTTCTGGACTAGCGGGGCTAGCTCCTACAATGAGCAGTTCTTC
TRBV7-9	NA	TRBJ1-4	TRBD1	CASSPGGSNEKLFF	TGTGCCAGCAGCCCAGGGGGAAGTAATGAAAAACTGTTTTTT
TRBV29-1	NA	TRBJ2-1	NA	CSVATGRTPNEQFF	TGCAGCGTTGCGACAGGACGAACACCCAATGAGCAGTTCTTC
TRBV20-1	NA	TRBJ1-6	TRBD1	CSARNRGSSNSPLHF	TGCAGTGCTAGAAACAGGGGGTCAAGTAATTCACCCCTCCACTTT
TRBV29-1	many	TRBJ1-1	NA	CSVGQGNTEAFF	TGCAGCGTTGGCCAGGGGAACACTGAAGCTTTCTTT
TRBV4-1	many	TRBJ1-1	NA	CASSRFGFMNTEAFF	TGCGCCAGCAGCCGGTTTGGTTTCATGAACACTGAAGCTTTCTTT
TRBV7-3	NA	TRBJ2-3	TRBD2	CANSLTGGRTDTQYF	TGTGCCAACAGCTTAACGGGGGGGCGGACAGATACGCAGTATTTT
TRBV20-1	NA	TRBJ2-3	TRBD2	CSARDIAGADTQYF	TGCAGTGCTAGAGACATAGCGGGGGCAGATACGCAGTATTTT
TRBV7-7	NA	TRBJ1-5	NA	CASSLSSRTPQHF	TGTGCCAGCAGCTTATCAAGCAGGACGCCCCAGCATTTT
TRBV12-3/TRBV12-4	few	TRBJ2-1	TRBD2	CASRDGRYNEQFF	TGTGCCAGCAGGGACGGGAGGTACAATGAGCAGTTCTTC
TRBV6-2/TRBV6-3	few	TRBJ1-3	NA	CASTPPLRILHSGNTIYF	TGTGCCAGCACTCCACCCCTCCGGATTCTACACTCTGGAAACACCATATATTTT
TRBV4-1	many	TRBJ1-4	NA	CASSQRRGSNEKLFF	TGCGCCAGCAGCCAACGCAGAGGGTCTAATGAAAAACTGTTTTTT
TRBV20-1	few	TRBJ1-1	TRBD1	CSAVRDRALTEAFF	TGCAGTGCAGTAAGGGACAGGGCCCTGACTGAAGCTTTCTTT
TRBV11-2	NA	TRBJ1-2	TRBD1	CASSTWTGLKGYTF	TGTGCCAGCAGCACCTGGACAGGGTTGAAGGGCTACACCTTC
TRBV6-5	NA	TRBJ2-1	NA	CASSYEGGRTNEQFF	TGTGCCAGCAGTTACGAGGGGGGCAGGACTAATGAGCAGTTCTTC
TRBV11-1	NA	TRBJ2-2	NA	CASSPKTGAGELFF	TGTGCCAGCAGCCCGAAGACGGGGGCTGGGGAGCTGTTTTTT
TRBV18	NA	TRBJ2-3	NA	CASSPSATGANTQYF	TGTGCCAGCTCACCTTCCGCGACAGGAGCGAATACGCAGTATTTT
TRBV2	NA	TRBJ2-5	NA	CASRFYGTPKETQYF	TGTGCCAGTCGGTTCTACGGGACACCGAAAGAGACCCAGTACTTC
TRBV9	NA	TRBJ2-2	NA	CASSVAWTGELFF	TGTGCCAGCAGCGTAGCATGGACCGGGGAGCTGTTTTTT
TRBV6-1	many	TRBJ1-1	NA	CASKGLPNTEAFF	TGTGCCAGCAAGGGACTGCCGAACACTGAAGCTTTCTTT